These 19 T cell receptor beta chains originate from one sample sequenced in a study of beta chain features in type 1 diabetes (dated by TCRdb to the late 2010s). The paper's findings and limits, for the study overall: A moderate but significant shortening of TCRB CDR3 length was observed in type 1 diabetes patients in all four CD4+ subsets.

Receptor libraries were prepared by the immunoSEQ multiplex PCR assay. The entire amount of isolated RNA was reverse transcribed using the High Capacity cDNA Reverse Transcription Kit, so the sequenced TCRB transcripts were expressed ones. The table was pulled from immuneACCESS by TCRdb, which kept in-frame rearrangements only. Such tables lose some clones; where checked, under half of the loss comes from unresolved V genes, and the rest has no known cause. A total of a few hundred thousand clones appear in this sample, roughly 22% of them only once. The leading ten clones occupy around 0.029% of the sample. What these receptors recognize is not known. The sample was naive CD4+ T cells from blood. Reading the label with the study, this specimen's cell subset or site is: true naive CD4+ T cells. All receptors derive from a woman in her thirties or forties with type 1 diabetes.

The table lists this clone with a few counts. CDR3 nucleotide sequence: TGCGCCAGCAGCCATCCCCCGGGAGGAATCTACGAGCAGTACTTC. It translates to CASSHPPGGIYEQYF. J is TRBJ2-7 and V is TRBV4-1, with 7 bases aligning to TRBD2. This CDR3 comprises 15 residues. CDR1 MGHRA and CDR2 YSYEKL come from the germline V gene. Trimming took 3 bases from V and 3 from J; bases not matched to a gene: 8.

The V and J genes are TRBV9 and TRBJ1-3; D unclear. The CDR3 loop spans 14 amino acids. V dropped 7 bases and J dropped 0 bases, with 11 bases sitting between them. Per germline, CDR1 SGDLS and CDR2 YYNGEE. The CDR3: CASRRSSSGNTIYF. CDR3 bases: TGTGCCAGCCGAAGATCCAGCTCTGGAAACACCATATATTTT. The entire variable domain, with the rest obtained from reference TRBV9 and TRBJ1-3, is as follows: DSGVTQTPKHLITATGQRVTLRCSPRSGDLSVYWYQQSLDQGLQFLIQYYNGEERAKGNILERFSAQQFPDLHSELNLSSLELGDSALYFCASRRSSSGNTIYFGEGSWLTVV.

Only a few counts were recorded for this clone. The CDR3 DNA follows: TGCAGCGTGGTACAGGGGAGCACCGGGGAGCTGTTTTTT. This gives the protein CSVVQGSTGELFF. The chain is built from TRBV29-1 and TRBJ2-2; 7 bases map to TRBD1. Germline V gives CDR1 SQVTM, CDR2 ANQGSEA. J gave up 4 bases and V 6 bases, and 5 bases lay outside the gene matches. The CDR3 runs to 13 residues.

This chain uses TRBV7-2 with TRBJ2-7; D possibly corresponds to TRBD2 (6 bases). The CDR3 has 15 amino acids. Germline loops: CDR1 SGHTA, CDR2 FQGNSA. V shed 2 bases and J shed 9 bases, with 20 bases lying between them. CDR3 sequence reads: CASSLLATLLGGQYF. The DNA of the CDR3 is TGTGCCAGCAGCTTACTAGCGACTCTACTAGGAGGGCAGTACTTC.

Note on this clone: The junction does not match germline at one end; this may be a read error. CDR3 in DNA: TGCGCCAGCAGCACCCCCGGGGGGGGCGAGCAGCACTTC. Translated: CASSTPGGGEQHF. The genes are TRBV5-1 and TRBJ2-7; 8 nucleotides line up with TRBD2. The CDR3 runs to 13 residues. CDR1 and CDR2 (germline): SGHRS, YFSETQ. The variable domain in full, completed from reference TRBV5-1 and TRBJ2-7, reads KAGVTQTPRYLIKTRGQQVTLSCSPISGHRSVSWYQQTPGQGLQFLFEYFSETQRNKGNFPGRFSGRQFSNSRSEMNVSTLELGDSALYLCASSTPGGGEQHFGPGTRLTVT.

The J gene is TRBJ1-5, the V gene TRBV27; maybe TRBD1 (6 bases). This CDR3 region has 14 residues. Germline-derived CDR1 and CDR2 are MNHEY and SMNVEV (reference sequence). The ends were cut back, 5 bases at V and 6 bases at J, with 14 bases in the middle. CDR3 in amino acids: CASSTLQGIQPQHF. For the CDR3, the DNA is TGTGCCAGCAGTACCTTACAGGGAATTCAGCCCCAGCATTTT.

A few counts support this clone. V is TRBV16 and J is TRBJ1-5; TRBD1 might be the D (6 bases). The CDR3 loop spans 15 amino acids. V was clipped by 1 base and J by 6 bases, with 13 bases between them. CDR1 is KGHSY and CDR2 is FQNENV in the germline V gene. In DNA, the CDR3 is TGTGCCAGCAGCCAATATTCACAGGGTTTTCAGCCCCAGCATTTT. It codes for CASSQYSQGFQPQHF.

V and J are TRBV2 and TRBJ1-4; D ambiguous. Germline V gene data show CDR1 as SNHLY and CDR2 as FYNNEI. The CDR3 consists of 14 residues. The ends were cut back, 4 bases at V and 5 bases at J, with 11 bases in the middle. This CDR3 reads CASSVQVLNEKLFF. The CDR3 DNA is TGTGCCAGCAGTGTGCAGGTACTGAATGAAAAACTGTTTTTT.

The CDR3 is CASSISGTHTGELFF. The DNA of the CDR3 is TGTGCCAGCAGCATCTCCGGGACTCACACCGGGGAGCTGTTTTTT. The rearrangement joins TRBV9 to TRBJ2-2; a weak D match, TRBD2 (6 bases). The germline CDR1 and CDR2 sequences are SGDLS and YYNGEE. With 4 bases removed from V and 3 bases from J, the gap between germline ends came to 13 bases. This CDR3 has 15 residues.

The chain uses TRBV19 and TRBJ2-7; TRBD1 matches 7 bases. Germline V CDR1 and CDR2: LNHDA, SQIVND (reference sequence). V dropped 3 bases and J dropped 3; count of bases not matched to a gene: 2. CDR3 length equals 13 residues. The CDR3: CASSIRDSYEQYF. DNA of the CDR3: TGTGCCAGTAGTATCAGGGACAGCTACGAGCAGTACTTC. Combining the CDR3 with reference TRBV19 and TRBJ2-7 gives the whole variable domain DGGITQSPKYLFRKEGQNVTLSCEQNLNHDAMYWYRQDPGQGLRLIYYSQIVNDFQKGDIAEGYSVSREKKESFPLTVTSAQKNPTAFYLCASSIRDSYEQYFGPGTRLTVT.

This clone was seen only a few times. This rearrangement joins TRBV20-1 to TRBJ2-1; no firm D call. Between the trimmed V and J ends, which lost 3 bases and 9 bases, there was a span of 9 bases. This CDR3 is built from 11 residues. Germline loops: CDR1 DFQATT, CDR2 SNEGSKA (reference sequence). The CDR3 here is CSASTDTEQFF. CDR3 nucleotides: TGCAGTGCTAGTACAGACACTGAGCAGTTCTTC.

This clone occurred a few times. This chain links TRBV11-1 with TRBJ2-1; D perhaps matches TRBD2 (5 bases). Trimming pared 2 bases from V and 12 bases from J, leaving 14 bases between. The V gene's germline CDR1 is SGHAT and CDR2 FQDESV (reference sequence). This CDR3 has 13 amino acids. The CDR3 DNA reads TGTGCCAGCAGCTTATCCCGGGAAGAAGCGCAGTTCTTC. Amino acids: CASSLSREEAQFF.

This clone was observed a few times. This chain links TRBV7-2 with TRBJ2-5; the match to TRBD2 covers 13 bases. The CDR3 runs 15 residues. Germline V gene data show CDR1 as SGHTA and CDR2 as FQGNSA. The junction had 2 bases not matched to a gene; V was cut back by 5 bases and J by 2 bases. The CDR3 spells CASSTLAGGQETQYF. In nucleotides, the CDR3 is TGTGCCAGCAGCACACTAGCGGGGGGGCAAGAGACCCAGTACTTC.

This chain uses TRBV28 with TRBJ2-3, with D possibly TRBD2 on 5 matching bases. Trimming took off 5 bases at V and 9 bases at J, with 15 bases between the two ends. The CDR3 runs to 13 residues. Per germline, CDR1 MDHEN and CDR2 SYDVKM. The DNA for the CDR3 is TGTGCCAGCAGTGATAGCGCTGGGGAGACGCAGTATTTT. Translation gives CASSDSAGETQYF.

This clone has more than one count but fewer than ten. The chain carries TRBV9 and TRBJ2-1; TRBD2 matches at 9 bases. With V trimmed by 6 bases and J by 7 bases, 14 bases remained unmatched. Looked up from germline, CDR1 is SGDLS and CDR2 is YYNGEE. The CDR3 is 16 amino acids. CDR3 DNA: TGTGCCAGCACCGACGTTATTAGCGGGAGTAGGAATGAGCAGTTCTTC. Its translation: CASTDVISGSRNEQFF.

There are a few counts of this clone. The rearrangement links TRBV5-4 to TRBJ1-2; D remains ambiguous. The CDR3 covers 16 residues. Germline loops: CDR1 SGHNT, CDR2 YYREEE (reference sequence). V was cut by 4 bases and J by 8 bases, with 24 bases left in between. The CDR3 reads CASSPGVLLRGRGYTF. In nucleotides, the CDR3 is TGTGCCAGCAGCCCTGGGGTTTTACTGCGCGGGAGGGGCTACACCTTC.

The chain employs TRBV27 and TRBJ2-3; tentative D call: TRBD1 (5 bases). The germline V gene has CDR1 MNHEY and CDR2 SMNVEV (reference sequence). Trimming removed 4 bases at V and 4 bases at J, with 18 bases between. There are 16 residues in the CDR3. Here the CDR3 DNA reads TGTGCCAGCAGTTCCCGTTCGGGCAGGGTAGCAGATACGCAGTATTTT. Amino acid sequence: CASSSRSGRVADTQYF.

This clone was observed a handful of times. The chain links TRBV7-2 to TRBJ2-3; no clear D gene. V was trimmed by 1 base and J by 0 bases, leaving 11 bases between them. CDR1 and CDR2 from the germline V gene are SGHTA and FQGNSA. The CDR3 extends over 16 amino acids. The CDR3 here is CASSLVGSSSTDTQYF. The CDR3 DNA is TGTGCCAGCAGCTTAGTTGGCTCCTCTAGCACAGATACGCAGTATTTT.

Notes on this clone: Additional DNA sequences in this sample encode the identical CDR3. This chain joins TRBV29-1 and TRBJ1-1; no clear D gene. The germline V gene has CDR1 SQVTM and CDR2 ANQGSEA. This CDR3 has 12 residues. With 2 bases removed from V and 1 base from J, the gap between germline ends came to 5 bases. The CDR3 reads CSVERGNTEAFF. CDR3 coding DNA: TGCAGCGTTGAAAGAGGGAACACTGAAGCTTTCTTT.